This T cell receptor beta chain stems from a study of T-cell memory formation after mild COVID-19. General study findings and limits: Clones shrinking from day 15 to 85 showed even CD4/CD8 mixes; later expanders tilted CD4+. Pre-infection memory held some responding clones, suggesting pre-existing cross-reactive T cells responded.

V lost 6 bases and J 6 bases, leaving 14 bases between the germline ends. This CDR3 contains 13 residues. It was 5'RACE with constant-segment primers that produced the TCR alpha and TCR beta cDNA libraries, which carried sample barcodes and UMIs. TCRdb re-called the 5' RACE reads through MiXCR, storing one row per CDR3 protein. Of a few hundred thousand distinct CDR3 sequences listed, 15% to 20% are singletons. This clonotype turned up a few times. Its antigen is not identified. The specimen was PBMCs or a T cell subset sorted from them (not recorded which). This chain joins TRBV12-3 or TRBV12-4 and TRBJ1-2; the D gene is possibly TRBD1 (6 bases). This TCR came from a man aged 18-30 years who had mild COVID-19 (a few samples of this study predate the infection). Cell type and time point are not known. The CDR3 is CASSHEAGDGYTF. The CDR3 nucleotides are TGTGCCAGCAGCCATGAAGCAGGGGATGGCTACACCTTC.